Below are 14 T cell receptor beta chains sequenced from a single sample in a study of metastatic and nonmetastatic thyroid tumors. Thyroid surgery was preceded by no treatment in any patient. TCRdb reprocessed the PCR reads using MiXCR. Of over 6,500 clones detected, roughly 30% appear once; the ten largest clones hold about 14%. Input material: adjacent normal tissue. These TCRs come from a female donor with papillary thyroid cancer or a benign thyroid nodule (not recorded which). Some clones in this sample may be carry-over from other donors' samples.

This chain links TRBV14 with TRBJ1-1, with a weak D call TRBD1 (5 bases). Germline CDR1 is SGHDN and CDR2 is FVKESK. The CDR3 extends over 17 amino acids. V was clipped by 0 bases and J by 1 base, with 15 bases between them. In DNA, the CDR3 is TGTGCCAGCAGCCAAGAGGGGGGACGCCCAGGGAACACTGAAGCTTTCTTT. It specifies CASSQEGGRPGNTEAFF.

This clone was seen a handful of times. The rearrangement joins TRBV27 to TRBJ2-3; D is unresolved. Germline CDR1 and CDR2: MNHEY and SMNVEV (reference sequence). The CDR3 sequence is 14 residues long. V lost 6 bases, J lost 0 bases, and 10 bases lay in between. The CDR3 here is CASRTPRSTDTQYF. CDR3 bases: TGTGCCAGCAGAACACCTCGGAGCACAGATACGCAGTATTTT.

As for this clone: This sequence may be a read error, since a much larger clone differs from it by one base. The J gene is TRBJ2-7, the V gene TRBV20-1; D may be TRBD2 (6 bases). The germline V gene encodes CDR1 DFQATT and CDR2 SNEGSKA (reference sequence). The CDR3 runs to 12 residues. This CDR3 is CSARLANYDQYF. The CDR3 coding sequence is TGCAGTGCTAGACTAGCGAACTACGATCAGTACTTC.

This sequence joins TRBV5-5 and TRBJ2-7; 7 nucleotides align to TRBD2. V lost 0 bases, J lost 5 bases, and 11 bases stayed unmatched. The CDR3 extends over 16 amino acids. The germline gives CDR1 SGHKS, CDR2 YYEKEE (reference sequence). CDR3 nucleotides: TGTGCCAGCAGCTTGGATCCCGGCGGGAGAGGCCACGAGCAGTACTTC. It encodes CASSLDPGGRGHEQYF.

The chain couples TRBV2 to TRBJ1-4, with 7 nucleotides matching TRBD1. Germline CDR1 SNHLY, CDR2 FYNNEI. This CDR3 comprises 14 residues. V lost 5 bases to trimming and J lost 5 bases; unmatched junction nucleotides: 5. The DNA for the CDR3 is TGTGCCAGCAGTTACAGGGGCTCAAATGAAAAACTGTTTTTT. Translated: CASSYRGSNEKLFF.

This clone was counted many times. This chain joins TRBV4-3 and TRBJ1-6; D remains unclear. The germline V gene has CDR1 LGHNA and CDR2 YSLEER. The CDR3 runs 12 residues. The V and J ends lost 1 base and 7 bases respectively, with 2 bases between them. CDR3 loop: CASSQGNSPLHF. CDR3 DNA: TGCGCCAGCAGCCAAGGCAATTCACCCCTCCACTTT.

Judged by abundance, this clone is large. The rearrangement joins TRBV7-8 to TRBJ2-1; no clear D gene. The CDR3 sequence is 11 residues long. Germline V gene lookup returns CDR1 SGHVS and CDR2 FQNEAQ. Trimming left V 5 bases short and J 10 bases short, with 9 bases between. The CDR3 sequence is CASSLGGEQFF. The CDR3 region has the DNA TGTGCCAGCAGCCTCGGTGGAGAGCAGTTCTTC.

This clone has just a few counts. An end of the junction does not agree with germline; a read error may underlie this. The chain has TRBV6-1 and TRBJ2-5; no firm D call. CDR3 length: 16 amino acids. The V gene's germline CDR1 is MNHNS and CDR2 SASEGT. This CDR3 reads CASSEGRDLLSQTQYF. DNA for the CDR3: TGTGCCAGTAGTGAAGGTCGTGACTTGCTGTCTCAGACCCAGTACTTC.

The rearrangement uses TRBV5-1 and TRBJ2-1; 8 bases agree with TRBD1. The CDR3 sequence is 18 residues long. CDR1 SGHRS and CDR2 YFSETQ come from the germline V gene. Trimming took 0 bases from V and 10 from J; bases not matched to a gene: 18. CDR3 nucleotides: TGCGCCAGCAGCTTGGCGGGGTTCGTTGGACAGGGTGGCAACGAGCAGTTCTTC. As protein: CASSLAGFVGQGGNEQFF.

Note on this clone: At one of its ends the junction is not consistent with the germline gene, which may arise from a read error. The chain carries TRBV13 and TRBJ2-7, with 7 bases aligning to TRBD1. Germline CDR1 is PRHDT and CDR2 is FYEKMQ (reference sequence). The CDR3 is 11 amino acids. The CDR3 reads CASSLGQGFTF. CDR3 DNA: TGTGCCAGCAGCTTAGGACAGGGGTTTACCTTC. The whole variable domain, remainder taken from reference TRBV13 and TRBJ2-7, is AAGVIQSPRHLIKEKRETATLKCYPIPRHDTVYWYQQGPGQDPQFLISFYEKMQSDKGSIPDRFSAQQFSDYHSELNMSSLELGDSALYFCASSLGQGFTFGPGTRLTVT.

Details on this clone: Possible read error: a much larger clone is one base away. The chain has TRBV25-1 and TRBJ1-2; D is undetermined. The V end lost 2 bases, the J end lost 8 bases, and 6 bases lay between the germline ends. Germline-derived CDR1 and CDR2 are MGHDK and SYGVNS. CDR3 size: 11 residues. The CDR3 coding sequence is TGTGCCAGCAGTGAAGGGGTGGGCTACACCTTC. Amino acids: CASSEGVGYTF.

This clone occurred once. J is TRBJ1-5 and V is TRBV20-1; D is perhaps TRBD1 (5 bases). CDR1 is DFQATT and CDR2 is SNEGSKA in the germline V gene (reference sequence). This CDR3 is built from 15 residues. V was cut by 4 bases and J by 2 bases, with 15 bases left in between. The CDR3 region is CSATTGVQGNQPQHF. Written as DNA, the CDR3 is TGCAGTGCTACAACAGGAGTTCAAGGCAATCAGCCCCAGCATTTT.

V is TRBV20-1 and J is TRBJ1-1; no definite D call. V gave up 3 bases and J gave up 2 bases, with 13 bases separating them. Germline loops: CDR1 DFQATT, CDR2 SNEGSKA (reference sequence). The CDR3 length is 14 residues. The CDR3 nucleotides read TGCAGTGCTAGTGGGCGGAGAGCAAACACTGAAGCTTTCTTT. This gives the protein CSASGRRANTEAFF.

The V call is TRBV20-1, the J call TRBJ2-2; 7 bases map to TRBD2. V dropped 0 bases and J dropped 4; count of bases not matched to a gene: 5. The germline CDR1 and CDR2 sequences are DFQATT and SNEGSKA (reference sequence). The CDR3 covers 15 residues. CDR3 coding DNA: TGCAGTGCTAGAGATATTCTAGCGGTCACCGGGGAGCTGTTTTTT. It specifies CSARDILAVTGELFF.